This T cell receptor beta chain was identified in a study of CD8 T cells in Susac syndrome (dated by TCRdb to between 2018 and 2020). Notes on the research overall: The study used repertoire sequencing to test whether antigen drove CD8+ T cell activation and differentiation in Susac syndrome. The study compared CD8+ T cell repertoire clonality among around 11 healthy donors, around 14 Susac syndrome patients and 15 multiple sclerosis patients. Overall study results and their limits: The number of individuals in the TCR sequencing and HLA analysis was recognized as being relatively small.

Peripheral blood CD8+ and CD4+ T cells from healthy donors, Susac syndrome patients and multiple sclerosis patients were profiled by high-throughput TCR beta sequencing. Treatment-naive patients with stable or active relapsing-remitting disease fulfilling revised McDonald criteria were used as multiple sclerosis controls. Bulk CD8+ and CD4+ T cells were purified by magnetic negative isolation, whereas CD8+ TEMRA cells were enriched by FACS. Blood was drawn into EDTA tubes, processed within 24 hours, and PBMCs were isolated by density gradient centrifugation. PBMCs intended for TCR sequencing were frozen in liquid nitrogen and were later thawed in a 37 degrees C water bath. A purity of at least 90% was achieved for sorted or isolated CD4+, CD8+ and CD8+ TEMRA cells. RNA was extracted using the RNeasy kit, and roughly 0.5 to 1 microgram was reverse transcribed with random hexamers. The immunoSEQ multiplex PCR assay, which covers 54 Vbeta and 13 Jbeta segments, was used to amplify TCR beta CDR3 regions. PCR amplification bias was corrected by using a synthetic template baseline for primer optimization and computational correction. In the paper's pipeline: Reads were assigned to V, D and J genes according to IMGT and analyzed in immunoSEQ Analyzer, with only productive sequences retained. Clonality was computed as one minus Shannon entropy normalized by log2 of the number of productive unique sequences. For each patient and control, public and private clones were evaluated within the 100 most prevalent clones. Susac-specific clones were defined as absent from healthy and MS cohorts, 850 to 1,300 published viral clones and other ImmuneACCESS disease sequences. TCRdb trimmed public reads at Q25 via fastp, called clones via MiXCR and kept in-frame beta chains. Records with the same CDR3 protein are collapsed into one entry carrying the most frequent genes and DNA. TCRdb, not the authors, supplied the V and J calls. Within this sample are under 200,000 distinct CDR3 sequences, with 85% to 95% of them counted one time only. About 0.15% of the sample rests with the top ten.

Points on this clonotype: Its antigen remains unidentified. Per-nucleotide qualities are absent, and no much larger clonotype sits a single base away.

The cysteine opens and the phenylalanine closes a CDR3 of 16 amino acids. CDR3 DNA is the only sequence kept; it has 48 bases, read in frame from the first base. V has 5 bases trimmed and J has 2 bases trimmed; junction bases matching no gene number 7. The germline V gene (reference sequence) yields MNHEY for CDR1 and SMNVEV for CDR2. What was sequenced was CD8+ T cells from PBMCs. Recombination connected TRBV27 to TRBJ2-3, with 10 bases matching TRBD2. The receptor's source is a human donor with multiple sclerosis. The nucleotides read TGTGCCAGCAGTCCGATAACTAGCGGGACCACAGATACGCAGTATTTT. This yields the protein CASSPITSGTTDTQYF.